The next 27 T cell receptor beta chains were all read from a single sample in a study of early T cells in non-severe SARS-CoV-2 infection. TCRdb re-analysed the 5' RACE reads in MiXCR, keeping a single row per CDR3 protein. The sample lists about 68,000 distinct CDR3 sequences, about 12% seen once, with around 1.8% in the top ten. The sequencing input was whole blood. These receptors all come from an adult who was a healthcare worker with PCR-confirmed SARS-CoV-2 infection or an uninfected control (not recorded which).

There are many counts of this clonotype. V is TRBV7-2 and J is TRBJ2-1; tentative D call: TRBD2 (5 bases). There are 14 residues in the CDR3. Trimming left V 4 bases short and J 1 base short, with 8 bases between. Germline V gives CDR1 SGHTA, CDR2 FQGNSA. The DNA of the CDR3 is TGTGCCAGCAGCTCCAGCGGATCCTACAATGAGCAGTTCTTC. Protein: CASSSSGSYNEQFF.

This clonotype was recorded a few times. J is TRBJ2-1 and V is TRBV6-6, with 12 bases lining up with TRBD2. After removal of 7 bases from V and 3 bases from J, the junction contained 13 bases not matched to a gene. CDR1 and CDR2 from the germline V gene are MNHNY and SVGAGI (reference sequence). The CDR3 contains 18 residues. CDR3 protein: CASTPRASGGAIYNEQFF. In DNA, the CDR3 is TGTGCCAGCACTCCGAGGGCTAGCGGGGGGGCAATCTACAATGAGCAGTTCTTC.

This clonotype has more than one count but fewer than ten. The CDR3 is CASSLAGRLNTEAFF. The CDR3, as DNA: TGTGCCAGCAGCTTGGCCGGCAGGTTGAACACTGAAGCTTTCTTT. The chain uses TRBV5-4 and TRBJ1-1; no clear D gene. V gave up 0 bases and J gave up 0 bases, with 9 bases separating them. The germline V gene has CDR1 SGHNT and CDR2 YYREEE (reference sequence). The CDR3 loop spans 15 amino acids.

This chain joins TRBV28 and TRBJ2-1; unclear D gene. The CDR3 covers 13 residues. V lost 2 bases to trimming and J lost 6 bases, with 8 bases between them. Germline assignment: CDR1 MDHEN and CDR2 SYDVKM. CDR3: CASSLGMPNEQFF. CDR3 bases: TGTGCCAGCAGTTTAGGAATGCCCAATGAGCAGTTCTTC. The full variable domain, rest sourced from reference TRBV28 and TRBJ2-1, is DVKVTQSSRYLVKRTGEKVFLECVQDMDHENMFWYRQDPGLGLRLIYFSYDVKMKEKGDIPEGYSVSREKKERFSLILESASTNQTSMYLCASSLGMPNEQFFGPGTRLTVL.

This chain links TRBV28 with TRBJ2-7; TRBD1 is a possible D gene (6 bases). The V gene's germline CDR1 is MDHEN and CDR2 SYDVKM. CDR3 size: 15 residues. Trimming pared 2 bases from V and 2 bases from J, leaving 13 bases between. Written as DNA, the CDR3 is TGTGCCAGCAGTTTAGTGTTTGGGGGCACCTACGAGCAGTACTTC. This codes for CASSLVFGGTYEQYF.

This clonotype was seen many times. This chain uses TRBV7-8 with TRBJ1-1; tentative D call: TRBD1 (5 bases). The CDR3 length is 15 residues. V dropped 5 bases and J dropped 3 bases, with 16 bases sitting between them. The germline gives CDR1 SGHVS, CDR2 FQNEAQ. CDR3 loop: CASSPHTGGDTEAFF. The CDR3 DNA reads TGTGCCAGCAGCCCCCATACGGGGGGTGACACTGAAGCTTTCTTT.

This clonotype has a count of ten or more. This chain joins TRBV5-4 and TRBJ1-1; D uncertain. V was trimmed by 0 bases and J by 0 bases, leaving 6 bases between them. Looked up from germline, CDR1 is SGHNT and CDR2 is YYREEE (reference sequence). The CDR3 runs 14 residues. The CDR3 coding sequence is TGTGCCAGCAGCTTGGGACACCTGAACACTGAAGCTTTCTTT. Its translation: CASSLGHLNTEAFF. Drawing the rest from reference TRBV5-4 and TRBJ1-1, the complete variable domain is ETGVTQSPTHLIKTRGQQVTLRCSSQSGHNTVSWYQQALGQGPQFIFQYYREEENGRGNFPPRFSGLQFPNYSSELNVNALELDDSALYLCASSLGHLNTEAFFGQGTRLTVV.

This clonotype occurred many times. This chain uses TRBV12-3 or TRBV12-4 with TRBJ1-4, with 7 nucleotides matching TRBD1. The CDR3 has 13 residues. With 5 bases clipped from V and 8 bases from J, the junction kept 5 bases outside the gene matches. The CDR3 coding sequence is TGTGCCAGCAGTCGACAGGGAGACGAAAAACTGTTTTTT. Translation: CASSRQGDEKLFF.

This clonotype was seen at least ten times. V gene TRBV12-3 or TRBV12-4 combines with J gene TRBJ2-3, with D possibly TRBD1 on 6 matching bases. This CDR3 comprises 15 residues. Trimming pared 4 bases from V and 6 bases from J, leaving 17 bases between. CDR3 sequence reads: CASSSWTYQGDTQYF. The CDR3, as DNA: TGTGCCAGCAGTTCCTGGACCTACCAGGGGGATACGCAGTATTTT.

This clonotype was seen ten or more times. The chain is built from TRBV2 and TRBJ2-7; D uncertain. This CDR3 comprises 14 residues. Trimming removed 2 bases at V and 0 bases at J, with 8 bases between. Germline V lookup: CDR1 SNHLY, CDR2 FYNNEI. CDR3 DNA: TGTGCCAGCAGTGAATTAGGGATCTCCTACGAGCAGTACTTC. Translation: CASSELGISYEQYF.

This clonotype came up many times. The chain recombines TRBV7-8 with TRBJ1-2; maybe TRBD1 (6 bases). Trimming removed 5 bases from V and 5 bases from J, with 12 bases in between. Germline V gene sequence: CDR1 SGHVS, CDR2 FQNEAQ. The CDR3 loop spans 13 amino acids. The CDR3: CASSPTRGYGYTF. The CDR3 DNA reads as TGTGCCAGCAGCCCAACCAGGGGTTATGGCTACACCTTC.

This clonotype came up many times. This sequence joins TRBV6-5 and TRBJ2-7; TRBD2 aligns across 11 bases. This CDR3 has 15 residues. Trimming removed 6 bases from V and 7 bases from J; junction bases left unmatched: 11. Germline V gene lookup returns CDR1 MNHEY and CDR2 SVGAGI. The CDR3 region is CASRPSGGTSWEQYF. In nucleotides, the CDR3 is TGTGCCAGCAGGCCTAGCGGGGGGACCTCCTGGGAGCAGTACTTC.

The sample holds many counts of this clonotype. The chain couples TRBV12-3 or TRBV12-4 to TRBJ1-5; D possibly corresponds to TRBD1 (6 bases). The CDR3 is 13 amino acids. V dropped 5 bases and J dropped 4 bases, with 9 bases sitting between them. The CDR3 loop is CASSHTGNQPQHF. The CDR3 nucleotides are TGTGCCAGCAGTCATACAGGGAATCAGCCCCAGCATTTT.

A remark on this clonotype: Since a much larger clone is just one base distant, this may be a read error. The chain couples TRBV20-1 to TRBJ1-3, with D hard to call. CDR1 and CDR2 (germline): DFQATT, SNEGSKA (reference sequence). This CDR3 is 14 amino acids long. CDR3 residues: CSANQVLSENTIYF. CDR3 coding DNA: TGCAGTGCTAACCAGGTCCTCTCTGAAAACACCATATATTTT.

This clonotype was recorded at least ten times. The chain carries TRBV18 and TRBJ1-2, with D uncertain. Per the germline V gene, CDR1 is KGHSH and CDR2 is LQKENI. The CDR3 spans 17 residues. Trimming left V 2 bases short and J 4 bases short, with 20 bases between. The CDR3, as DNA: TGTGCCAGCTCACCAGGCGGGTTGCCAACCTTCTTCTATGGCTACACCTTC. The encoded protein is CASSPGGLPTFFYGYTF. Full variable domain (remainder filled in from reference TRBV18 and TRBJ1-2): NAGVMQNPRHLVRRRGQEARLRCSPMKGHSHVYWYRQLPEEGLKFMVYLQKENIIDESGMPKERFSAEFPKEGPSILRIQQVVRGDSAAYFCASSPGGLPTFFYGYTFGSGTRLTVV.

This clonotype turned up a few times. CDR3 nucleotides: TGTGCCACCAGCAGAACAGGACCTTCAACCTACGAGCAGTACTTC. Translation: CATSRTGPSTYEQYF. The V gene is TRBV15, the J gene TRBJ2-7, with D possibly being TRBD1 (5 bases). With 2 bases removed from V and 2 bases from J, the gap between germline ends came to 13 bases. Germline assignment: CDR1 LNHNV and CDR2 YYDKDF (reference sequence). This CDR3 is built from 15 residues.

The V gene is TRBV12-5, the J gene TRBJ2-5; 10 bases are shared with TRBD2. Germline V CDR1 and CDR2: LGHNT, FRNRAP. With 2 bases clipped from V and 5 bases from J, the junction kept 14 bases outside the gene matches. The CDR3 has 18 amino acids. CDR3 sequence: CASGLIPGLARWSETQYF. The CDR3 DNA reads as TGTGCTAGTGGTTTGATCCCGGGACTAGCGCGTTGGTCGGAGACCCAGTACTTC. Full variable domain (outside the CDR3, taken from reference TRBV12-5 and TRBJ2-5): DARVTQTPRHKVTEMGQEVTMRCQPILGHNTVFWYRQTMMQGLELLAYFRNRAPLDDSGMPKDRFSAEMPDATLATLKIQPSEPRDSAVYFCASGLIPGLARWSETQYFGPGTRLLVL.

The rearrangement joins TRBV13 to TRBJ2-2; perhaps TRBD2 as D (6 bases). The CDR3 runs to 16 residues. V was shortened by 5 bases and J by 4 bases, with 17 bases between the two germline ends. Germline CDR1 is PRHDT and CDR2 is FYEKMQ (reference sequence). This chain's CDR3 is CASSPDRDWATGELFF. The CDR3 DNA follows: TGTGCCAGCAGCCCAGACCGGGACTGGGCCACCGGGGAGCTGTTTTTT.

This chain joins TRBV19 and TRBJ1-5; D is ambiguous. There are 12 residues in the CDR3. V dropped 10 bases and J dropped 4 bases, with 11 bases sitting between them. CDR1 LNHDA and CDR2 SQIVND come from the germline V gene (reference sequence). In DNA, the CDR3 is TGTGCCACCACCGGACTGAATCAGCCCCAGCATTTT. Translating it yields CATTGLNQPQHF.

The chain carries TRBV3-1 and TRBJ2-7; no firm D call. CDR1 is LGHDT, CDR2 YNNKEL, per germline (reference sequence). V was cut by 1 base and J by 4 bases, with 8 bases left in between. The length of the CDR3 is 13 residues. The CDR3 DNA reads TGTGCCAGCAGCCAAGTCGACATGTACGAGCAGTACTTC. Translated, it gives CASSQVDMYEQYF.

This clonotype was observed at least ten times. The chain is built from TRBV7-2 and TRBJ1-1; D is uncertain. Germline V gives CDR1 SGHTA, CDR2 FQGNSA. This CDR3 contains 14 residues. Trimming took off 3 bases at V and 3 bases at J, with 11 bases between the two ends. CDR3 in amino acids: CASSFKGRDTEAFF. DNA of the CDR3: TGTGCCAGCAGCTTCAAGGGTCGTGACACTGAAGCTTTCTTT. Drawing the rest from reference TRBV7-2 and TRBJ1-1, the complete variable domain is GAGVSQSPSNKVTEKGKDVELRCDPISGHTALYWYRQSLGQGLEFLIYFQGNSAPDKSGLPSDRFSAERTGGSVSTLTIQRTQQEDSAVYLCASSFKGRDTEAFFGQGTRLTVV.

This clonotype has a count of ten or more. As DNA, the CDR3 is TGTGCCAGCAGCCTGACAGGGGGCGCGGGGAGAGAGACCCAGTACTTC. Its translation is CASSLTGGAGRETQYF. The rearrangement joins TRBV11-3 to TRBJ2-5; 10 positions match TRBD1. The V gene's germline CDR1 is SGHNT and CDR2 YENEEA. The V and J ends lost 5 bases and 4 bases, in that order; junction bases with no gene match: 10. The CDR3 consists of 16 residues. Full variable domain (missing parts from reference TRBV11-3 and TRBJ2-5): EAGVVQSPRYKIIEKKQPVAFWCNPISGHNTLYWYLQNLGQGPELLIRYENEEAVDDSQLPKDRFSAERLKGVDSTLKIQPAELGDSAVYLCASSLTGGAGRETQYFGPGTRLLVL.

CDR3: CASSLSPRGGLADTQYF. The CDR3 region has the DNA TGTGCCAGCAGTTTATCCCCCCGGGGGGGGTTAGCAGATACGCAGTATTTT. The rearrangement uses TRBV27 and TRBJ2-3; 8 bases align to TRBD2. V lost 0 bases to trimming and J lost 4 bases; unmatched junction nucleotides: 9. From germline, CDR1 is MNHEY and CDR2 SMNVEV (reference sequence). The CDR3 is 17 amino acids.

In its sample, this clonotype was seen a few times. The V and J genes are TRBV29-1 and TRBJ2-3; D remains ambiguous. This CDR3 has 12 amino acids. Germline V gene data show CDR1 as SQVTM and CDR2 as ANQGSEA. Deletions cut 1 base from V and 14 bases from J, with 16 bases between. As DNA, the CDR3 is TGCAGCGTTGAAGGGCAGACCCAGCCCGGGTATTTT. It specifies CSVEGQTQPGYF.

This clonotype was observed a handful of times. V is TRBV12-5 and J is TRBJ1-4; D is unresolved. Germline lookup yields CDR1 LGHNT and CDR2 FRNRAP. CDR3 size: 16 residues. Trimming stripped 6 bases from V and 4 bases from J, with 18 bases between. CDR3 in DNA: TGTGCTAGTGGCTCCCCCAACGGCTCTTATAATGAAAAACTGTTTTTT. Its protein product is CASGSPNGSYNEKLFF.

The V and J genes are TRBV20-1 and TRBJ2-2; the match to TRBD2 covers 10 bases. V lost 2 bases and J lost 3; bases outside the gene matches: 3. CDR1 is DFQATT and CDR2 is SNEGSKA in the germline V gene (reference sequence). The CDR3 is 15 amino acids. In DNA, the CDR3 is TGCAGTGCTAGACTAGCGGGGGCCTACACCGGGGAGCTGTTTTTT. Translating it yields CSARLAGAYTGELFF.

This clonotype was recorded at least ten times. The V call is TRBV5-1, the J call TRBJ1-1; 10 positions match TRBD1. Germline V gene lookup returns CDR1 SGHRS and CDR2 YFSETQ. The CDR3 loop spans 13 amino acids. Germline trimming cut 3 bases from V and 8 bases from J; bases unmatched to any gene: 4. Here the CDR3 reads CASSWGQGLEAFF. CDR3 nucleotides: TGCGCCAGCAGCTGGGGACAGGGGTTAGAAGCTTTCTTT.